This entry features one T cell receptor (beta chain) sequence. This specimen belongs to a study of OX40 agonist ivuxolimab in advanced cancers. At the level of the study: A mean age of about 56 years, range roughly 20 to 80, was recorded, and over 65% were male.

With 0 bases removed from V and 15 bases from J, the gap between germline ends came to 10 bases. Germline V gene data show CDR1 as SGHDT and CDR2 as YYEEEE. The CDR3 contains 11 residues. Assay: immunoSEQ multiplex PCR; the TCRdb copy retains only in-frame clones and omits some. The data show about 15,000 clones, roughly 81% seen once. The sequencing here drew on CD4+ or CD8+ T cells sorted from blood, taken in a trial of the OX40 agonist ivuxolimab. The source of this sequence is an adult with an advanced solid tumor such as melanoma, head and neck, liver or kidney cancer. The chain links TRBV5-6 to TRBJ2-4, with D unresolved. This chain's CDR3 is CASSLDSELYF. For the CDR3, the DNA is TGTGCCAGCAGCTTGGATTCCGAGCTGTACTTC. Using reference TRBV5-6 and TRBJ2-4 for the parts outside the CDR3, the full variable domain is DAGVTQSPTHLIKTRGQQVTLRCSPKSGHDTVSWYQQALGQGPQFIFQYYEEEERQRGNFPDRFSGHQFPNYSSELNVNALLLGDSALYLCASSLDSELYFGAGTRLSVL.